The T cell receptor beta chain under discussion was sequenced for a study of post-analysis software for immune sequencing data. The wider study: The patients showed relapsing-remitting, secondary progressive and progressive-relapsing multiple sclerosis courses. Study-wide points: People with multiple sclerosis had a significantly lower normalized Chao1 diversity than controls did. A handful of TRBV segments appeared more often in patients than in controls, and TRBV5-6, TRBV5-1 and TRBV20-1 were among these.

Points on this clonotype: What it recognizes is unknown.

Per the germline V gene, CDR1 is SGHDN and CDR2 is FVKESK. Between the trimmed V and J ends, which lost 3 bases and 7 bases, there was a span of 10 bases. The CDR3 has 12 residues. Every TCR beta cDNA library bore unique molecular identifiers. TCRdb reanalysed the PCR reads using MiXCR and keeps one entry per CDR3 protein. The table includes around 500,000 distinct CDR3 sequences, around 36% detected once. The J gene is TRBJ2-7, the V gene TRBV14; a possible D gene is TRBD2 (6 bases). The sequenced sample was blood. The clonotype comes from a girl under 18 with multiple sclerosis. The CDR3 reads CASSQGTLEQYF. DNA for the CDR3: TGTGCCAGCAGCCAGGGGACTTTGGAGCAGTACTTC.